The 29 T cell receptor beta chains in this list originate from one sample, sequenced in a study of technical replicates of blood from several donors. The assay was immunoSEQ multiplex PCR, and TCRdb's table has in-frame clones only and misses some. The sample carries more than 90,000 clones, roughly 95% recorded once. The material sequenced was T cells isolated from PBMCs. The receptors stem from a human donor in good health.

The V gene is TRBV29-1, the J gene TRBJ1-4; D remains unclear. Germline V gene sequence: CDR1 SQVTM, CDR2 ANQGSEA. The V and J ends lost 7 bases and 3 bases respectively, with 9 bases between them. The CDR3 spans 12 residues. The CDR3 protein is CSGATANEKLFF. The CDR3 nucleotides read TGCAGCGGTGCAACAGCTAATGAAAAACTGTTTTTT.

This sequence joins TRBV7-9 and TRBJ1-2; TRBD1 is a possible D gene (6 bases). V lost 5 bases, J lost 6 bases, and 19 bases lay in between. Germline V gene data show CDR1 as SEHNR and CDR2 as FQNEAQ (reference sequence). This CDR3 is 15 amino acids long. CDR3 protein: CASSTFRDTSNGYTF. The CDR3 nucleotides read TGTGCCAGCAGCACTTTCCGGGACACATCGAATGGCTACACCTTC.

This clone was picked up a small number of times. The CDR3: CASSLKGLNTEAFF. CDR3 DNA sequence: TGCGCCAGCAGCTTAAAGGGGTTAAACACTGAAGCTTTCTTT. The rearrangement links TRBV5-1 to TRBJ1-1, with D maybe TRBD1 (5 bases). This CDR3 comprises 14 residues. The ends were cut back, 2 bases at V and 2 bases at J, with 10 bases in the middle. Germline V lookup: CDR1 SGHRS, CDR2 YFSETQ.

This clone came up once. The chain combines TRBV5-1 with TRBJ2-7; D not resolved. Trimming took off 0 bases at V and 0 bases at J, with 10 bases between the two ends. This CDR3 is 15 amino acids long. The germline V gene has CDR1 SGHRS and CDR2 YFSETQ. CDR3 bases: TGCGCCAGCAGCTTGGTATGGCAGGCCTCCTACGAGCAGTACTTC. This sequence encodes CASSLVWQASYEQYF.

This chain connects TRBV11-3 to TRBJ2-6, with a tentative D call TRBD2 (6 bases). Germline V gene data show CDR1 as SGHNT and CDR2 as YENEEA. Trimming shortened V by 9 bases and J by 4 bases, and 13 bases separated the two germline ends. The CDR3 is 14 residues long. CDR3 sequence reads: CAREEGKGANVLTF. CDR3 DNA: TGTGCCAGGGAGGAGGGGAAAGGGGCCAACGTCCTGACTTTC.

V usage is TRBV7-9 and J usage is TRBJ1-1, with a weak D call TRBD1 (5 bases). The germline V gene encodes CDR1 SEHNR and CDR2 FQNEAQ (reference sequence). Trimming removed 5 bases at V and 7 bases at J, with 11 bases between. CDR3 length: 12 amino acids. The chain's CDR3 is CASSPVTVEAFF. CDR3 nucleotide sequence: TGTGCCAGCAGCCCCGTGACAGTTGAAGCTTTCTTT.

V and J are TRBV7-9 and TRBJ2-7, with 7 bases fitting TRBD1. Germline V gene data show CDR1 as SEHNR and CDR2 as FQNEAQ (reference sequence). The CDR3 sequence is 13 residues long. J was trimmed by 5 bases and V by 5 bases; bases with no gene match: 6. The CDR3 loop reads CASSPGTVNEQYF. In nucleotides, the CDR3 is TGTGCCAGCAGCCCTGGGACAGTAAACGAGCAGTACTTC.

The chain recombines TRBV2 with TRBJ2-7, with D possibly being TRBD2 (6 bases). The V end lost 3 bases, the J end lost 2 bases, and 8 bases lay between the germline ends. Germline V gene lookup returns CDR1 SNHLY and CDR2 FYNNEI. The CDR3 runs to 13 residues. CDR3 coding DNA: TGTGCCAGCAGTGAGACGGGGGCCTACGAGCAGTACTTC. Translating it yields CASSETGAYEQYF.

This sequence joins TRBV6-1 and TRBJ1-5; D gene uncertain. The CDR3 is made up of 14 amino acids. Trimming pared 0 bases from V and 4 bases from J, leaving 7 bases between. Germline V gene sequence: CDR1 MNHNS, CDR2 SASEGT. The CDR3 loop is CASSEAGRNQPQHF. CDR3 in DNA: TGTGCCAGCAGTGAAGCTGGGAGAAATCAGCCCCAGCATTTT.

The V gene is TRBV7-9, the J gene TRBJ1-6; D is ambiguous. The CDR3 spans 13 residues. Trimming took off 2 bases at V and 7 bases at J, with 6 bases between the two ends. CDR1 SEHNR and CDR2 FQNEAQ come from the germline V gene (reference sequence). This chain's CDR3 is CASSLPENSPLHF. DNA of the CDR3: TGTGCCAGCAGCTTACCGGAGAATTCACCCCTCCACTTT. Together with reference TRBV7-9 and TRBJ1-6, the CDR3 gives the full variable domain: DTGVSQNPRHKITKRGQNVTFRCDPISEHNRLYWYRQTLGQGPEFLTYFQNEAQLEKSRLLSDRFSAERPKGSFSTLEIQRTEQGDSAMYLCASSLPENSPLHFGNGTRLTVT.

This rearrangement joins TRBV29-1 to TRBJ2-7, with 7 nucleotides matching TRBD2. The CDR3 runs to 12 residues. V shed 6 bases, J shed 6 bases, and the junction held 8 bases outside the gene matches. Germline CDR1 and CDR2: SQVTM and ANQGSEA. The CDR3 sequence: CSVGTTLSEQYF. The CDR3 DNA follows: TGCAGCGTCGGGACTACTCTTTCCGAGCAGTACTTC.

This clone was seen only a few times. The chain carries TRBV7-9 and TRBJ2-2; 7 bases align to TRBD1. Trimming at V came to 6 bases and at J to 3 bases, leaving 19 bases not matched to a gene. The V gene's germline CDR1 is SEHNR and CDR2 FQNEAQ (reference sequence). This CDR3 spans 19 amino acids. CDR3 coding DNA: TGTGCCAGCAGGCCGAACACCTTACTTACAGGGGACGACACCGGGGAGCTGTTTTTT. Protein: CASRPNTLLTGDDTGELFF.

This clone was recorded a few times. The J gene is TRBJ1-1, the V gene TRBV2; D gene unclear. The CDR3 totals 14 residues. V gave up 2 bases and J gave up 0 bases, with 7 bases separating them. CDR1 is SNHLY, CDR2 FYNNEI, per germline. The CDR3 sequence is CASSEPRLNTEAFF. The CDR3 nucleotides read TGTGCCAGCAGTGAACCCAGATTGAACACTGAAGCTTTCTTT.

The genes are TRBV14 and TRBJ1-3; 8 bases align to TRBD1. The V gene's germline CDR1 is SGHDN and CDR2 FVKESK. The CDR3 covers 15 residues. Losses at the gene ends were 4 bases for V and 6 bases for J; bases not matched to a gene: 8. The CDR3 DNA reads TGTGCCAGCAGCCGCGTCAGGGGGCTGACAAACACCATATATTTT. It translates to CASSRVRGLTNTIYF.

The chain links TRBV5-1 to TRBJ2-7; 9 bases are a match to TRBD1. V trimming: 4 bases; J trimming: 7 bases; junction bases outside the gene matches: 3. Germline V gene lookup returns CDR1 SGHRS and CDR2 YFSETQ. The CDR3 extends over 12 amino acids. The CDR3 loop reads CASSADRGEQYF. The CDR3 DNA sequence: TGCGCCAGCAGCGCCGACAGGGGGGAGCAGTACTTC.

The gene calls are TRBV19 and TRBJ1-2, with 8 bases that match TRBD1. Germline V CDR1 and CDR2: LNHDA, SQIVND (reference sequence). V was clipped by 3 bases and J by 1 base; unmatched bases: 4. CDR3 size: 15 residues. The DNA for the CDR3 is TGTGCCAGTAGTATCGGACAGGGCTATAACTATGGCTACACCTTC. This gives the protein CASSIGQGYNYGYTF.

The V and J genes are TRBV2 and TRBJ1-2, with unresolved D. The CDR3 runs 11 residues. Trimming cost V 8 bases and J 3 bases, with 7 bases left between them. Germline lookup yields CDR1 SNHLY and CDR2 FYNNEI. CDR3 amino acids: CASQNDYGYTF. The CDR3 bases are TGTGCCAGCCAGAACGACTATGGCTACACCTTC.

This chain connects TRBV15 to TRBJ2-1, with D unclear. The CDR3 is 13 amino acids. The germline V gene has CDR1 LNHNV and CDR2 YYDKDF (reference sequence). Trimming stripped 0 bases from V and 7 bases from J, with 7 bases between. This CDR3 is CATSRDSTNEQFF. The CDR3 DNA follows: TGTGCCACCAGCAGAGATAGTACTAATGAGCAGTTCTTC.

The gene calls are TRBV27 and TRBJ2-2, with TRBD1 identical over 9 bases. Germline V gene data show CDR1 as MNHEY and CDR2 as SMNVEV (reference sequence). After removal of 5 bases from V and 0 bases from J, the junction contained 4 bases not matched to a gene. The CDR3 covers 16 residues. The DNA of the CDR3 is TGTGCCAGCAGTCCTCGACAGGGGGCGAACACCGGGGAGCTGTTTTTT. This encodes CASSPRQGANTGELFF.

The rearrangement joins TRBV7-9 to TRBJ2-1, with TRBD2 matching over 10 bases. CDR1 is SEHNR and CDR2 is FQNEAQ in the germline V gene (reference sequence). V lost 3 bases to trimming and J lost 8 bases; unmatched junction nucleotides: 1. The CDR3 runs to 13 residues. The CDR3 here is CASSFSGGHEQFF. The DNA of the CDR3 is TGTGCCAGCAGCTTTAGCGGGGGGCATGAGCAGTTCTTC.

The genes are TRBV19 and TRBJ1-1; 7 nucleotides align to TRBD1. V lost 10 bases and J lost 5; bases outside the gene matches: 22. CDR1 is LNHDA, CDR2 SQIVND, per germline (reference sequence). This CDR3 is 17 amino acids long. Here the CDR3 DNA reads TGTGCCACCGGGGACAGCCCGGGCGTCATTGGTCATACTGAAGCTTTCTTT. Translating gives CATGDSPGVIGHTEAFF.

The chain joins TRBV28 to TRBJ2-5; 7 bases line up with TRBD1. This CDR3 has 18 amino acids. The J segment lost 0 bases and the V segment lost 3 bases, leaving 13 bases of the junction unmatched. Germline V CDR1 and CDR2: MDHEN, SYDVKM. The CDR3 region has the DNA TGTGCCAGCAGTTTGGACCTAAAGGGACAGTACCACCAAGAGACCCAGTACTTC. As protein: CASSLDLKGQYHQETQYF.

V is TRBV5-5 and J is TRBJ2-7; 7 bases are a match to TRBD2. From germline, CDR1 is SGHKS and CDR2 YYEKEE (reference sequence). The J segment lost 2 bases and the V segment lost 1 base, leaving 3 bases of the junction unmatched. This CDR3 is 14 amino acids long. CDR3 DNA: TGTGCCAGCAGCTTGCAAGGACTAGCCTACGAGCAGTACTTC. This codes for CASSLQGLAYEQYF. The entire variable domain, with the rest obtained from reference TRBV5-5 and TRBJ2-7, is as follows: DAGVTQSPTHLIKTRGQQVTLRCSPISGHKSVSWYQQVLGQGPQFIFQYYEKEERGRGNFPDRFSARQFPNYSSELNVNALLLGDSALYLCASSLQGLAYEQYFGPGTRLTVT.

The chain joins TRBV10-1 to TRBJ2-3, with TRBD1 as a possible D gene (6 bases). The V and J ends lost 3 bases and 3 bases respectively, with 13 bases between them. This CDR3 comprises 15 residues. The germline gives CDR1 WNHNN, CDR2 SYGVQD (reference sequence). CDR3 sequence reads: CASSEGAGETDTQYF. The CDR3 coding sequence is TGCGCCAGCAGTGAAGGGGCAGGGGAAACAGATACGCAGTATTTT.

The gene calls are TRBV2 and TRBJ2-1, with D perhaps TRBD1 (6 bases). The CDR3 covers 14 residues. Germline V gene sequence: CDR1 SNHLY, CDR2 FYNNEI. The V gene lost 8 bases and the J gene lost 0 bases, with 11 bases spanning the gap. The CDR3 loop reads CASAGTSSYNEQFF. DNA for the CDR3: TGTGCCAGCGCCGGGACATCCTCCTACAATGAGCAGTTCTTC.

This sequence joins TRBV7-2 and TRBJ2-7; D call uncertain. This CDR3 is built from 12 residues. In germline, CDR1 is SGHTA, CDR2 FQGNSA. Trimming took 1 base from V and 6 from J, leaving 7 bases between them. CDR3 sequence: CASSLGRGEQYF. The CDR3 DNA follows: TGTGCCAGCAGCTTAGGGCGAGGCGAGCAGTACTTC.

The chain combines TRBV4-1 with TRBJ2-1, with 7 bases identical to TRBD1. This CDR3 has 17 residues. Germline CDR1 MGHRA, CDR2 YSYEKL. The junction had 10 bases not matched to a gene; V was cut back by 0 bases and J by 5 bases. CDR3 region: CASSQDPPPRGHNEQFF. The CDR3 bases are TGCGCCAGCAGCCAAGATCCCCCCCCGAGGGGGCACAATGAGCAGTTCTTC.

This clone was detected only once. This chain connects TRBV27 to TRBJ2-3, with D unclear. CDR3 length: 15 amino acids. Germline-derived CDR1 and CDR2 are MNHEY and SMNVEV (reference sequence). Trimming pared 6 bases from V and 6 bases from J, leaving 19 bases between. CDR3: CASSPAQAGYDTQYF. The CDR3 nucleotides are TGTGCCAGCAGCCCAGCTCAGGCAGGCTATGATACGCAGTATTTT.

This chain links TRBV7-9 with TRBJ2-7; D is possibly TRBD1 (5 bases). Germline assignment: CDR1 SEHNR and CDR2 FQNEAQ (reference sequence). V was pared by 1 base and J by 2 bases, with 9 bases between. CDR3 length equals 14 residues. The CDR3 region has the DNA TGTGCCAGCAGCTTAGGAGACAGTCCCTACGAGCAGTACTTC. This gives the protein CASSLGDSPYEQYF. Combining the CDR3 with reference TRBV7-9 and TRBJ2-7 gives the whole variable domain DTGVSQNPRHKITKRGQNVTFRCDPISEHNRLYWYRQTLGQGPEFLTYFQNEAQLEKSRLLSDRFSAERPKGSFSTLEIQRTEQGDSAMYLCASSLGDSPYEQYFGPGTRLTVT.